Listed below are T cell receptor beta chains from one sample, sequenced in a study of post-analysis software for immune sequencing data. TCRdb reprocessed the PCR reads via MiXCR and lists one record per CDR3 protein. This table holds 650,000 to 850,000 distinct CDR3 sequences, around 45% found once. Sequences were obtained from blood. The receptors derive from a girl aged 5-17 years with multiple sclerosis. Both conserved end residues are part of each CDR3. Fields, in order: J gene, D gene, clone size, V gene, CDR3 protein, CDR3 DNA. A D gene is named only where the DNA matches it firmly. Clone size is shown for a subset of rows, as once, few, many or a class of expanded clone.

J: TRBJ1-5
D: .
size: .
V: TRBV19
CDR3: CASSMMVRGGQPQHF
DNA: TGTGCCAGTAGTATGATGGTACGGGGCGGTCAGCCCCAGCATTTT

J: TRBJ2-1
D: TRBD2
size: few
V: TRBV9
CDR3: CASSELAGDEQFF
DNA: TGTGCCAGCAGCGAACTAGCGGGAGACGAGCAGTTCTTC

J: TRBJ2-1
D: .
size: .
V: TRBV2
CDR3: CASTLTRNEQFF
DNA: TGTGCCAGCACCCTGACTCGGAATGAGCAGTTCTTC

J: TRBJ2-5
D: .
size: few
V: TRBV29-1
CDR3: CSVILGEQYF
DNA: TGCAGCGTTATCCTGGGGGAGCAGTACTTC

J: TRBJ2-7
D: TRBD1
size: few
V: TRBV4-3
CDR3: CASSHGQGTSFYEQYF
DNA: TGCGCCAGCAGCCACGGACAGGGGACGAGCTTCTACGAGCAGTACTTC

J: TRBJ2-1
D: .
size: .
V: TRBV2
CDR3: CAGAGGDNEQFF
DNA: TGTGCCGGGGCCGGCGGCGACAATGAGCAGTTCTTC

J: TRBJ2-6
D: .
size: .
V: TRBV10-3
CDR3: CAISDREARGSSGANVLTF
DNA: TGTGCCATCAGTGACCGCGAAGCTCGGGGTTCTTCTGGGGCCAACGTCCTGACTTTC

J: TRBJ2-5
D: .
size: few
V: TRBV10-3
CDR3: CAISESSASKETQYF
DNA: TGTGCCATCAGTGAGTCTTCAGCCTCTAAAGAGACCCAGTACTTC

J: TRBJ1-2
D: .
size: .
V: TRBV29-1
CDR3: CSVEGREGRGYTF
DNA: TGCAGCGTTGAAGGAAGGGAAGGGAGAGGCTACACCTTC

J: TRBJ2-3
D: TRBD2
size: .
V: TRBV2
CDR3: CASSEVGGRTDTQYF
DNA: TGTGCCAGCAGTGAAGTAGGCGGGAGGACAGATACGCAGTATTTT

J: TRBJ2-5
D: .
size: few
V: TRBV24-1
CDR3: CATGHGGPETQYF
DNA: TGTGCCACCGGACACGGGGGGCCAGAGACCCAGTACTTC

J: TRBJ2-7
D: TRBD2
size: .
V: TRBV19
CDR3: CASSITVAGGVEQYF
DNA: TGTGCCAGTAGTATCACAGTGGCGGGAGGTGTCGAGCAGTACTTC

J: TRBJ1-2
D: .
size: .
V: TRBV7-9
CDR3: CASSPPPGRSGYTF
DNA: TGTGCCAGCAGCCCCCCACCCGGCAGGAGCGGCTACACCTTC

J: TRBJ2-7
D: .
size: few
V: TRBV1
CDR3: CTSSPSGRAYEQYF
DNA: TGCACCAGCAGCCCTAGCGGGAGGGCCTACGAGCAGTACTTC

J: TRBJ2-1
D: .
size: .
V: TRBV20-1
CDR3: CSARDQRSSYNEQFF
DNA: TGCAGTGCTAGAGATCAGAGGAGCTCCTACAATGAGCAGTTCTTC

J: TRBJ2-4
D: TRBD1
size: few
V: TRBV7-9
CDR3: CASSPDRVRPVQYF
DNA: TGTGCCAGCAGCCCCGACAGGGTTCGTCCTGTCCAGTACTTC

J: TRBJ2-3
D: .
size: .
V: TRBV2
CDR3: CASRTPGWDSTDTQYF
DNA: TGTGCCAGCAGGACCCCGGGCTGGGACTCCACAGATACGCAGTATTTT

J: TRBJ2-3
D: .
size: .
V: TRBV12-3/TRBV12-4
CDR3: CASSFPKATDTQYF
DNA: TGTGCCAGCAGTTTTCCGAAGGCCACAGATACGCAGTATTTT

J: TRBJ1-1
D: TRBD1
size: few
V: TRBV5-1
CDR3: CASSWTGVAEAFF
DNA: TGCGCCAGCTCGTGGACAGGGGTGGCTGAAGCTTTCTTT

J: TRBJ2-7
D: .
size: few
V: TRBV5-5
CDR3: CASTRLGGSYEQYF
DNA: TGTGCCAGCACCCGGTTGGGGGGTTCCTACGAGCAGTACTTC

J: TRBJ2-5
D: TRBD2
size: .
V: TRBV7-2
CDR3: CASSWGDYLQETQYF
DNA: TGTGCCAGCTCCTGGGGGGACTACCTCCAAGAGACCCAGTACTTC

J: TRBJ2-1
D: .
size: few
V: TRBV28
CDR3: CASSLLEGPLRVGTNEQFF
DNA: TGTGCCAGCAGTTTATTAGAGGGCCCTTTGCGCGTGGGGACCAATGAGCAGTTCTTC

J: TRBJ2-1
D: TRBD2
size: once
V: TRBV20-1
CDR3: CSARKTSGRAYEQFF
DNA: TGCAGTGCTAGAAAGACTAGCGGGAGGGCCTATGAGCAGTTCTTC

J: TRBJ1-2
D: .
size: .
V: TRBV29-1
CDR3: CSVEDPGTDYYGYTF
DNA: TGCAGCGTTGAAGACCCCGGGACGGACTACTATGGCTACACCTTC

J: TRBJ2-7
D: .
size: few
V: TRBV28
CDR3: CASSPPRGVDEQYF
DNA: TGTGCCAGCAGTCCCCCCAGGGGAGTCGACGAGCAGTACTTC

J: TRBJ2-5
D: TRBD1
size: few
V: TRBV20-1
CDR3: CSPREAGGVETQYF
DNA: TGCAGTCCCCGTGAGGCAGGGGGAGTGGAGACCCAGTACTTC

J: TRBJ1-2
D: .
size: few
V: TRBV6-5
CDR3: CASGSGSYGYTF
DNA: TGTGCCAGCGGCTCGGGGAGCTATGGCTACACCTTC

J: TRBJ2-1
D: .
size: .
V: TRBV20-1
CDR3: CSASGQCYEQFF
DNA: TGCAGTGCTAGTGGGCAATGCTATGAGCAGTTCTTC

J: TRBJ2-7
D: .
size: .
V: TRBV5-1
CDR3: CASSPTPTGSFYEQYF
DNA: TGCGCCAGCAGCCCCACGCCCACAGGGTCGTTCTACGAGCAGTACTTC

J: TRBJ2-1
D: .
size: .
V: TRBV20-1
CDR3: CSANPGANEQFF
DNA: TGCAGTGCTAATCCGGGGGCGAATGAGCAGTTCTTC

J: TRBJ2-1
D: .
size: few
V: TRBV6-5
CDR3: CASSYLFGVEQFF
DNA: TGTGCCAGCAGTTACCTTTTCGGGGTGGAGCAGTTCTTC

J: TRBJ2-3
D: .
size: .
V: TRBV4-1
CDR3: CASGQAQRESATQYF
DNA: TGCGCCAGCGGCCAAGCCCAGAGGGAGAGTGCTACGCAGTATTTT

J: TRBJ2-3
D: .
size: .
V: TRBV28
CDR3: CASSLSSGGVADTQYF
DNA: TGTGCCAGCAGTTTATCGTCAGGGGGGGTCGCAGATACGCAGTATTTT

J: TRBJ2-1
D: TRBD2
size: once
V: TRBV20-1
CDR3: CSVVAGVPTRYNEQFF
DNA: TGCAGTGTCGTAGCGGGAGTCCCCACGCGTTATAATGAGCAGTTCTTC

J: TRBJ2-7
D: TRBD1
size: many
V: TRBV12-3/TRBV12-4
CDR3: CASSPRDRAYEQYF
DNA: TGTGCCAGCAGCCCCCGGGACAGGGCCTACGAGCAGTACTTC

J: TRBJ2-7
D: TRBD2
size: .
V: TRBV25-1
CDR3: CASSVAGAGAYEQYF
DNA: TGTGCCAGCAGTGTTGCCGGAGCGGGGGCCTACGAGCAGTACTTC

J: TRBJ1-1
D: .
size: few
V: TRBV7-6
CDR3: CASSLKGFETEAFF
DNA: TGTGCCAGCAGCTTAAAAGGGTTTGAAACTGAAGCTTTCTTT

J: TRBJ2-7
D: .
size: .
V: TRBV5-6
CDR3: CASSSRVREQYF
DNA: TGTGCCAGCAGCTCCAGGGTTAGGGAGCAGTACTTC

J: TRBJ2-6
D: .
size: few
V: TRBV24-1
CDR3: CATSDPKNTGANVLTF
DNA: TGTGCCACCAGTGACCCGAAGAACACTGGGGCCAACGTCCTGACTTTC

J: TRBJ2-7
D: TRBD2
size: once
V: TRBV7-9
CDR3: CAILLAGEQYF
DNA: TGTGCCATCCTACTAGCGGGCGAGCAGTACTTC

J: TRBJ2-2
D: .
size: .
V: TRBV5-1
CDR3: CASTGSNTGELFF
DNA: TGCGCCAGCACTGGTTCGAACACCGGGGAGCTGTTTTTT

J: TRBJ2-7
D: TRBD2
size: few
V: TRBV5-6
CDR3: CASSTGTSGEQYF
DNA: TGTGCCAGCAGCACTGGGACTAGCGGAGAGCAGTACTTC

J: TRBJ2-5
D: TRBD2
size: .
V: TRBV20-1
CDR3: CSARDWAGAYQETQYF
DNA: TGCAGTGCTAGAGATTGGGCGGGAGCGTACCAAGAGACCCAGTACTTC

J: TRBJ2-3
D: .
size: .
V: TRBV6-1
CDR3: CASSPADAQYF
DNA: TGTGCCAGCAGCCCGGCAGATGCGCAGTATTTT

J: TRBJ2-5
D: TRBD1
size: .
V: TRBV6-2/TRBV6-3
CDR3: CASSSRQGAATQYF
DNA: TGTGCCAGCAGCTCACGCCAGGGGGCTGCGACCCAGTACTTC

J: TRBJ1-2
D: TRBD1
size: few
V: TRBV13
CDR3: CASSNRDSFNYGYTF
DNA: TGTGCCAGCAGCAATCGGGACAGTTTTAACTATGGCTACACCTTC

J: TRBJ2-7
D: TRBD1
size: .
V: TRBV18
CDR3: CASSLEGQDDEQYF
DNA: TGTGCCAGCTCACTGGAAGGACAGGACGACGAGCAGTACTTC

J: TRBJ2-3
D: .
size: .
V: TRBV9
CDR3: CASSIATAGTDTQYF
DNA: TGTGCCAGCAGCATAGCTACAGCGGGTACAGATACGCAGTATTTT

J: TRBJ2-1
D: TRBD2
size: few
V: TRBV7-9
CDR3: CASSFAGTSGRALNEQFF
DNA: TGTGCCAGCAGCTTTGCCGGGACTAGCGGGAGGGCCTTAAATGAGCAGTTCTTC

J: TRBJ1-2
D: .
size: many
V: TRBV5-1
CDR3: CASSLDGTYGYTF
DNA: TGCGCCAGCAGCTTGGACGGAACCTATGGCTACACCTTC

J: TRBJ2-5
D: TRBD2
size: few
V: TRBV6-5
CDR3: CASSAGTSAVETQYF
DNA: TGTGCCAGCAGCGCCGGGACTAGCGCCGTAGAGACCCAGTACTTC

J: TRBJ2-1
D: TRBD2
size: .
V: TRBV11-2
CDR3: CASSFGLAVSYNEQFF
DNA: TGTGCCAGCAGCTTCGGACTAGCGGTCTCCTACAATGAGCAGTTCTTC

J: TRBJ2-7
D: TRBD1
size: few
V: TRBV7-6
CDR3: CASSDRGGYEQYF
DNA: TGTGCCAGCAGCGACAGGGGGGGTTACGAGCAGTACTTC

J: TRBJ2-7
D: TRBD2
size: few
V: TRBV5-1
CDR3: CASSLGRTSGSYEQYF
DNA: TGCGCCAGCAGCTTGGGGCGGACTAGCGGGTCCTACGAGCAGTACTTC

J: TRBJ2-1
D: .
size: few
V: TRBV12-3/TRBV12-4
CDR3: CAIWGGGDSYNEQFF
DNA: TGTGCCATTTGGGGGGGCGGGGACTCCTACAATGAGCAGTTCTTC

J: TRBJ2-7
D: .
size: .
V: TRBV15
CDR3: CATSRNTYEQYF
DNA: TGTGCCACCAGCAGGAACACCTACGAGCAGTACTTC

J: TRBJ1-1
D: .
size: .
V: TRBV20-1
CDR3: CSASAEGTEAFF
DNA: TGCAGTGCTAGCGCTGAGGGCACTGAAGCTTTCTTT